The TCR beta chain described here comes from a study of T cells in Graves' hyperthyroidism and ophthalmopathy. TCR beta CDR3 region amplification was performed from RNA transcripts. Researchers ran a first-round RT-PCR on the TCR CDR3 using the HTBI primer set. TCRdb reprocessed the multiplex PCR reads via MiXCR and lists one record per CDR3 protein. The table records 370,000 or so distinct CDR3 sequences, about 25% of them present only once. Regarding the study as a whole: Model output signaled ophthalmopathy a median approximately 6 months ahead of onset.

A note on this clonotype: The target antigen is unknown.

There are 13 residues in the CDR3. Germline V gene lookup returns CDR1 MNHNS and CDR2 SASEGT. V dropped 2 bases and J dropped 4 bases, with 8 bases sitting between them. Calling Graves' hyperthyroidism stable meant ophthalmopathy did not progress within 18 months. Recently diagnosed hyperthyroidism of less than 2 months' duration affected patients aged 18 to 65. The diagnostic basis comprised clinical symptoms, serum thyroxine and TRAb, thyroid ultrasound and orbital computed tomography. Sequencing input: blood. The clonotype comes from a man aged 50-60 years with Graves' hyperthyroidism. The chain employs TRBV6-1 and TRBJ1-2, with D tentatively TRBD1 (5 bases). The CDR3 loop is CASSETGGYGYTF. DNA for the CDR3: TGTGCCAGCAGTGAAACCGGGGGCTATGGCTACACCTTC.